Below, 29 T cell receptor beta chains from the same sample are listed, as sequenced in a study of shared clonotypes between healthy human individuals. TCRdb's table, derived via immunoSEQ multiplex PCR, lists solely in-frame clones and lacks some. This repertoire shows 2 million to 3 million clones, roughly 93% found once; its top ten account for about 0.38%. The sample taken for sequencing was naive CD4+ T cells from PBMCs. Subset denoted: CD45RA+ positively selected. Receptor source: a man aged 18 to 30 in good health. Some clones in this sample may be carry-over from other donors' samples.

This chain joins TRBV11-2 and TRBJ2-7, with 7 bases fitting TRBD2. V gave up 5 bases and J gave up 4 bases; unmatched junction bases: 14. This CDR3 region has 16 residues. CDR1 and CDR2 from the germline V gene are SGHAT and FQNNGV. The CDR3 bases are TGTGCCAGCAGCCTAGGGGCCCGCGGGAGAGGTTACGAGCAGTACTTC. Protein product: CASSLGARGRGYEQYF.

CDR3 protein: CASSGAGRDEQFF. The CDR3 DNA reads as TGTGCCAGCAGTGGGGCGGGAAGGGATGAGCAGTTCTTC. The chain combines TRBV28 with TRBJ2-1; a weak D match, TRBD2 (6 bases). CDR1 MDHEN and CDR2 SYDVKM come from the germline V gene. V was trimmed by 5 bases and J by 8 bases, leaving 13 bases between them. The CDR3 loop spans 13 amino acids.

This rearrangement joins TRBV18 to TRBJ1-1; D unclear. In germline, CDR1 is KGHSH, CDR2 LQKENI. The V and J ends lost 4 bases and 6 bases respectively, with 18 bases between them. The CDR3 runs to 15 residues. The CDR3 protein is CASSQNNAEIAEAFF. In DNA, the CDR3 is TGTGCCAGCTCACAAAATAATGCAGAGATCGCTGAAGCTTTCTTT. The full variable domain, its missing parts supplied by reference TRBV18 and TRBJ1-1, is NAGVMQNPRHLVRRRGQEARLRCSPMKGHSHVYWYRQLPEEGLKFMVYLQKENIIDESGMPKERFSAEFPKEGPSILRIQQVVRGDSAAYFCASSQNNAEIAEAFFGQGTRLTVV.

This rearrangement joins TRBV2 to TRBJ1-5, with D possibly matching TRBD1 (6 bases). CDR1 and CDR2 (germline): SNHLY, FYNNEI. V was pared by 6 bases and J by 2 bases, with 14 bases between. The CDR3 length is 15 residues. CDR3 residues: CASSPQGGGNQPQHF. The CDR3 DNA reads TGTGCCAGCAGCCCACAGGGAGGGGGCAATCAGCCCCAGCATTTT.

The chain couples TRBV7-2 to TRBJ2-3, with D possibly matching TRBD2 (5 bases). Trimming left V 0 bases short and J 7 bases short, with 14 bases between. CDR3 length: 15 residues. The germline V gene encodes CDR1 SGHTA and CDR2 FQGNSA. In DNA form, the CDR3 reads TGTGCCAGCAGCTTAGCGCCCGCGGGCCCCAATACGCAGTATTTT. Amino acids: CASSLAPAGPNTQYF.

The chain employs TRBV5-4 and TRBJ2-1, with a tentative D call TRBD2 (5 bases). The CDR3 sequence is 15 residues long. The V end lost 1 base, the J end lost 2 bases, and 10 bases lay between the germline ends. The germline V gene encodes CDR1 SGHNT and CDR2 YYREEE (reference sequence). This CDR3 reads CASSLLSGTYNEQFF. DNA for the CDR3: TGTGCCAGCAGCTTGCTGTCCGGGACCTACAATGAGCAGTTCTTC.

CDR3 residues: CASRGTSGGGGELFF. DNA for the CDR3: TGTGCCAGCAGAGGGACTAGCGGAGGGGGCGGGGAGCTGTTTTTT. The chain carries TRBV6-1 and TRBJ2-2, with 11 positions matching TRBD2. Per germline, CDR1 MNHNS and CDR2 SASEGT. The CDR3 loop spans 15 amino acids. Trimming removed 6 bases from V and 7 bases from J; junction bases left unmatched: 7.

The rearrangement uses TRBV10-2 and TRBJ2-5, with 7 bases fitting TRBD1. Losses at the gene ends were 4 bases for V and 4 bases for J; bases not matched to a gene: 18. This CDR3 is 18 amino acids long. In germline, CDR1 is WSHSY, CDR2 SAAADI. The CDR3 DNA reads as TGCGCCAGCAGTGTCTCTTCACAGGGGCGAGGGTCGCGAGAGACCCAGTACTTC. It translates to CASSVSSQGRGSRETQYF.

Concerning this clone itself: Different DNA sequences within this sample yield the same CDR3. V is TRBV6-6 and J is TRBJ1-2; 8 bases match TRBD1. Germline-derived CDR1 and CDR2 are MNHNY and SVGAGI (reference sequence). The J segment lost 8 bases and the V segment lost 5 bases, leaving 7 bases of the junction unmatched. The CDR3 is 13 residues long. This CDR3 is CASSPGTGYGYTF. DNA of the CDR3: TGTGCCAGCAGTCCCGGGACAGGATACGGCTACACCTTC.

This chain uses TRBV10-1 with TRBJ2-3, with unresolved D. The germline V gene encodes CDR1 WNHNN and CDR2 SYGVQD (reference sequence). V was pared by 2 bases and J by 0 bases, with 3 bases between. This CDR3 contains 13 residues. CDR3 bases: TGCGCCAGCAGTGAGACTAGCACAGATACGCAGTATTTT. Translation gives CASSETSTDTQYF.

This clone was recorded once. This chain joins TRBV5-8 and TRBJ2-1, with D perhaps matching TRBD1 (6 bases). This CDR3 has 15 amino acids. Trimming pared 2 bases from V and 5 bases from J, leaving 14 bases between. Per germline, CDR1 SGHTS and CDR2 YDEGEE. CDR3 sequence: CASSLGQTPNNEQFF. The CDR3 nucleotides are TGTGCCAGCAGCTTAGGACAGACTCCCAACAATGAGCAGTTCTTC.

The chain recombines TRBV27 with TRBJ1-1, with no clear D. The CDR3 extends over 13 amino acids. CDR1 is MNHEY and CDR2 is SMNVEV in the germline V gene (reference sequence). Trimming left V 4 bases short and J 1 base short, with 7 bases between. CDR3 DNA sequence: TGTGCCAGCAGTTATACAAGGAACACTGAAGCTTTCTTT. Translation gives CASSYTRNTEAFF.

The CDR3 nucleotides read TGCGCCAGCAGCTTGGCCGGCTCGGGGCTTTACAATGAGCAGTTCTTC. This encodes CASSLAGSGLYNEQFF. This sequence joins TRBV5-1 and TRBJ2-1; the D gene could be TRBD1 or TRBD2 (5 bases each). Germline assignment: CDR1 SGHRS and CDR2 YFSETQ. Trimming took off 0 bases at V and 4 bases at J, with 14 bases between the two ends. This CDR3 region has 16 residues.

V is TRBV5-6 and J is TRBJ1-2, with a weak D call TRBD1 (5 bases). The CDR3 has 15 residues. Germline loops: CDR1 SGHDT, CDR2 YYEEEE. Trimming stripped 4 bases from V and 4 bases from J, with 17 bases between. The CDR3 loop is CASSPPGQGLYGYTF. In nucleotides, the CDR3 is TGTGCCAGCAGCCCCCCCGGACAAGGTCTCTATGGCTACACCTTC.

The chain links TRBV6-6 to TRBJ1-5; D is uncertain. Trimming pared 5 bases from V and 0 bases from J, leaving 11 bases between. CDR1 is MNHNY and CDR2 is SVGAGI in the germline V gene (reference sequence). This CDR3 spans 15 amino acids. In nucleotides, the CDR3 is TGTGCCAGCAGTCCGACCGAGTATAGCAATCAGCCCCAGCATTTT. Residues: CASSPTEYSNQPQHF.

About this clone: Other DNA sequences in this specimen translate into the identical CDR3. This chain links TRBV19 with TRBJ2-7; D is undetermined. This CDR3 has 13 residues. V was pared by 0 bases and J by 7 bases, with 10 bases between. Germline loops: CDR1 LNHDA, CDR2 SQIVND (reference sequence). CDR3 nucleotides: TGTGCCAGTAGTATAGACAGCCCCCGTGAGCAGTACTTC. Encoded protein: CASSIDSPREQYF.

The chain links TRBV6-1 to TRBJ2-1; 7 bases are a match to TRBD1. Losses at the gene ends were 7 bases for V and 1 base for J; bases not matched to a gene: 7. Germline CDR1 MNHNS, CDR2 SASEGT. The CDR3 has 15 amino acids. CDR3 bases: TGTGCCAGCAACGAACAGGGGCTGTCCTACAATGAGCAGTTCTTC. Translating gives CASNEQGLSYNEQFF.

This clone was observed once. The chain's CDR3 is CASSLSATGNSPLHF. DNA of the CDR3: TGTGCCAGCAGTTTATCGGCCACTGGGAATTCACCCCTCCACTTT. The chain employs TRBV27 and TRBJ1-6; no reliable D call. This CDR3 region has 15 residues. Germline CDR1 MNHEY, CDR2 SMNVEV (reference sequence). V lost 0 bases and J 7 bases, leaving 10 bases between the germline ends.

This chain connects TRBV4-3 to TRBJ2-1, with D perhaps matching TRBD2 (5 bases). CDR1 LGHNA and CDR2 YSLEER come from the germline V gene. The V end lost 0 bases, the J end lost 3 bases, and 15 bases lay between the germline ends. CDR3 length equals 17 residues. The CDR3 DNA is TGCGCCAGCAGCCAAGATGTCGAACTAGGGCTCTACAATGAGCAGTTCTTC. It encodes CASSQDVELGLYNEQFF.

The V call is TRBV4-3, the J call TRBJ2-1; the match to TRBD2 covers 7 bases. This CDR3 comprises 19 residues. Germline V gene lookup returns CDR1 LGHNA and CDR2 YSLEER. After removal of 1 base from V and 5 bases from J, the junction contained 17 bases not matched to a gene. CDR3 DNA sequence: TGCGCCAGCAGCCAAGGTCGGGCGGGAGTAAGAAGGAGCGACAATGAGCAGTTCTTC. Translation gives CASSQGRAGVRRSDNEQFF.

CDR3 bases: TGTGCCAGCAGCTTGACAGGGGGTATCCGAGAGACCCAGTACTTC. Translated, it gives CASSLTGGIRETQYF. The V and J genes are TRBV5-8 and TRBJ2-5, with 8 bases fitting TRBD1. The CDR3 spans 15 residues. Germline CDR1 is SGHTS and CDR2 is YDEGEE. J lost 4 bases, V lost 1 base, and 6 bases had no gene match.

The chain carries TRBV2 and TRBJ2-2; D gene uncertain. Germline lookup yields CDR1 SNHLY and CDR2 FYNNEI. This CDR3 has 12 amino acids. V dropped 11 bases and J dropped 4 bases, with 11 bases sitting between them. The DNA for the CDR3 is TGTGCCCTTCGGTGGGCCACCGGGGAGCTGTTTTTT. Encoded protein: CALRWATGELFF.

This rearrangement joins TRBV2 to TRBJ1-5; D is unclear. Trimming left V 8 bases short and J 2 bases short, with 13 bases between. CDR1 and CDR2 (germline): SNHLY, FYNNEI. This CDR3 comprises 14 residues. CDR3 protein: CASRPGRGNQPQHF. The CDR3 DNA reads TGTGCCAGCCGTCCCGGCCGGGGCAATCAGCCCCAGCATTTT.

The DNA for the CDR3 is TGTGCCAGCAGCATTGTAGCAGATACGCAGTATTTT. It encodes CASSIVADTQYF. The chain combines TRBV7-2 with TRBJ2-3; D is undetermined. Germline CDR1 is SGHTA and CDR2 is FQGNSA. The CDR3 is made up of 12 amino acids. The V gene lost 5 bases and the J gene lost 4 bases, with 7 bases spanning the gap.

V usage is TRBV11-3 and J usage is TRBJ2-1; weak D call: TRBD2 (5 bases). This CDR3 has 16 amino acids. Germline V gene data show CDR1 as SGHNT and CDR2 as YENEEA. Deletions cut 1 base from V and 6 bases from J, with 16 bases between. The CDR3 region is CASSLGVGLAGNEQFF. Here the CDR3 DNA reads TGTGCCAGCAGCTTAGGGGTCGGGCTAGCCGGCAATGAGCAGTTCTTC. The complete variable domain, with remaining parts taken from reference TRBV11-3 and TRBJ2-1, reads EAGVVQSPRYKIIEKKQPVAFWCNPISGHNTLYWYLQNLGQGPELLIRYENEEAVDDSQLPKDRFSAERLKGVDSTLKIQPAELGDSAVYLCASSLGVGLAGNEQFFGPGTRLTVL.

This sequence joins TRBV11-3 and TRBJ2-3; D unresolved. The length of the CDR3 is 13 residues. V gave up 0 bases and J gave up 4 bases, with 5 bases separating them. Germline CDR1 reads SGHNT; CDR2 reads YENEEA. In DNA form, the CDR3 reads TGTGCCAGCAGCTTAGAGAGGTCAGATACGCAGTATTTT. This codes for CASSLERSDTQYF.

This clone was counted between two and nine times. This same CDR3 is encoded by further DNA sequences in the sample. The chain recombines TRBV28 with TRBJ1-5; D not resolved. Germline assignment: CDR1 MDHEN and CDR2 SYDVKM. V was cut by 3 bases and J by 4 bases, with 4 bases left in between. The CDR3 covers 12 residues. CDR3 nucleotides: TGTGCCAGCAGTTTGCCTAATCAGCCCCAGCATTTT. This sequence encodes CASSLPNQPQHF. Using reference TRBV28 and TRBJ1-5 for the parts outside the CDR3, the full variable domain is DVKVTQSSRYLVKRTGEKVFLECVQDMDHENMFWYRQDPGLGLRLIYFSYDVKMKEKGDIPEGYSVSREKKERFSLILESASTNQTSMYLCASSLPNQPQHFGDGTRLSIL.

The CDR3 protein is CAISEFLAGDRETQYF. Here the CDR3 DNA reads TGTGCCATCAGTGAGTTTCTAGCGGGGGACCGGGAGACCCAGTACTTC. V and J are TRBV10-3 and TRBJ2-5; 10 nucleotides match TRBD2. The CDR3 has 16 residues. Trimming removed 1 base from V and 5 bases from J; junction bases left unmatched: 7. CDR1 is ENHRY and CDR2 is SYGVKD in the germline V gene.

The V call is TRBV7-9, the J call TRBJ2-7, with 8 bases matching TRBD1. The CDR3 consists of 15 residues. V was clipped by 7 bases and J by 7 bases; unmatched bases: 15. Germline CDR1 is SEHNR and CDR2 is FQNEAQ (reference sequence). The CDR3 spells CASTRNRDRPGEQYF. DNA for the CDR3: TGTGCCAGCACCCGAAACCGGGACAGGCCGGGTGAGCAGTACTTC.